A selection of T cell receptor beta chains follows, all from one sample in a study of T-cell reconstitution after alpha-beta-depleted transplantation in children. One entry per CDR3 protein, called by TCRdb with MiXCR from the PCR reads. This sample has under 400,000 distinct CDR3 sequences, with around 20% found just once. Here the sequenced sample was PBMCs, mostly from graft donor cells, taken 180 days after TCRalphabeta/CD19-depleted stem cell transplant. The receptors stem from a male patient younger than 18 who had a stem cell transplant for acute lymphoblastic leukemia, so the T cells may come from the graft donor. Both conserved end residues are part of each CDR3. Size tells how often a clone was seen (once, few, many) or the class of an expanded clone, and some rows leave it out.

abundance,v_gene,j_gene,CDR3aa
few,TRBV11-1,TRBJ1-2,CASSLGDRGNYGYTF
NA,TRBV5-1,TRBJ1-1,CASSLEAGAINTEAFF
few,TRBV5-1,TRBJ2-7,CASSSLTGAYEQYF
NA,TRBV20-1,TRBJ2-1,CSGSGRVSYNEQFF
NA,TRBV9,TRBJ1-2,CASSGDRTPGGYTF
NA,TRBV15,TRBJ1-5,CATSAEFRAGQPQHF
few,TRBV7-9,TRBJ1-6,CASSVPGTAYSPLHF
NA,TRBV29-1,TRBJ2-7,CSVDAPGRGTGEQYF
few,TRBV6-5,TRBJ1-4,CASSSADRAGEKLFF
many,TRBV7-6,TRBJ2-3,CASSLEGAPSGRTDTQYF
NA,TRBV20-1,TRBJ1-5,CSARGSLNQPQHF
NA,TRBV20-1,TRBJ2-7,CSAGLGGPPYEQYF
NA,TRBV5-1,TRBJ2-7,CASRISGRASYEQYF
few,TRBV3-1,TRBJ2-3,CASSQDPSFSLTDTQYF
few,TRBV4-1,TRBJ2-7,CASSPGVNSYEQYF
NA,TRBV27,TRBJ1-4,CASSLSGHYGEKLFF
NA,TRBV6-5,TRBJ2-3,CASSYHHPASTDTQYF
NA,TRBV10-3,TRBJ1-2,CAISEGPHRGGYTF
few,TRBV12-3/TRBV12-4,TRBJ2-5,CASRPGLTQETQYF
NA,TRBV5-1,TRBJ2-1,CASRRGNEQFF
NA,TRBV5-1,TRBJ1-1,CASTLGRATEAFF
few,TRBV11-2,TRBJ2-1,CASSPIAGRFNEQFF
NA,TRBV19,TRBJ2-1,CASSKGATSGSPNEQFF
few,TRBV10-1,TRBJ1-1,CASSWDRANTEAFF
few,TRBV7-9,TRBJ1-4,CASSLARGEKLFF
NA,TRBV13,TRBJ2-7,CASSWGPGREQYF
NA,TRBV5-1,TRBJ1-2,CASSFQGGPYGYTF
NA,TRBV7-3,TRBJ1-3,CASSLGSPGNTIYF
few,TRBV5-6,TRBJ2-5,CASSWGDYGQTQYF
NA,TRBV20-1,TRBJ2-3,CSARDLVGAGIDTQYF
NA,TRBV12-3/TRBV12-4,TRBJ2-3,CASSWLAGGTDTQYF
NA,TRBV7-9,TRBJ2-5,CASSLGQGRGRQETQYF
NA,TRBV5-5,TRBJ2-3,CASSSFGGWGTDTQYF
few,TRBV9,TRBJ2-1,CASTLARRSPYNEQFF
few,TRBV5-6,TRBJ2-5,CASSLVLGRETQYF
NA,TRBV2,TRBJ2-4,CASSAPGSQRNIQYF
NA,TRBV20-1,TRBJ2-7,CSAHRTGVSYEQYF